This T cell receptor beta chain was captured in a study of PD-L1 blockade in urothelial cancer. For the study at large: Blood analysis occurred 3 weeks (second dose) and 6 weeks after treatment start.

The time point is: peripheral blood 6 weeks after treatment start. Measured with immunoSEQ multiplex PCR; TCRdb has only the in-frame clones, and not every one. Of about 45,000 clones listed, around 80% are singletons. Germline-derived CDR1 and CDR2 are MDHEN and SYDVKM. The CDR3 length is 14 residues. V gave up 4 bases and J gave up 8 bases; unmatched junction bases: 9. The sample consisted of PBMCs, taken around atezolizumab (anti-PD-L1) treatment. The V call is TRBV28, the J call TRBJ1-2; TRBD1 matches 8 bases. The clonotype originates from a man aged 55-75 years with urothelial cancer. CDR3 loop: CASSSPGGAWGYTF. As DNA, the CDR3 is TGTGCCAGCAGTTCCCCAGGGGGCGCCTGGGGCTACACCTTC.